The 16 T cell receptor beta chains below were found in one sample sequenced in a study of cytomegalovirus exposure and HLA in healthy donors (dated by TCRdb to 2016 to 2017). The method was the immunoSEQ multiplex PCR assay. For the multiplex PCR, a mixture combining 60 forward primers for TCR Vbeta segments and 13 reverse primers for TCR Jbeta segments was used. This immuneACCESS table, as held by TCRdb, lists in-frame sequences with V and J called but not all clones. Of the missing ones, under half trace to an unresolved V gene in checked studies; the others have no known cause. Across this sample there are around 180,000 clones, with just under 85% seen only once. Of the sample, around 4.9% falls within the top ten clones. The sample was PBMCs. The receptors shown here come from a girl aged 5-17 years in good health and CMV-seropositive.

This rearrangement joins TRBV9 to TRBJ1-6, with 7 bases lining up with TRBD1. Per germline, CDR1 SGDLS and CDR2 YYNGEE. The V segment lost 0 bases and the J segment 9 bases; nucleotides outside the gene matches: 6. The CDR3 runs 15 residues. The CDR3 sequence is CASSVEGQVSSPLHF. In nucleotides, the CDR3 is TGTGCCAGCAGCGTAGAAGGACAGGTGTCTTCACCCCTCCACTTT.

This clone has more than one count but fewer than ten. The chain uses TRBV6-5 and TRBJ1-6, with TRBD1 matching over 7 bases. Germline CDR1 and CDR2: MNHEY and SVGAGI. J was trimmed by 9 bases and V by 5 bases; bases with no gene match: 10. The CDR3 loop spans 15 amino acids. The CDR3 region has the DNA TGTGCCAGCAGTCGCCGGGACAGCGAAGCTTCACCCCTCCACTTT. Translated: CASSRRDSEASPLHF.

The V and J genes are TRBV15 and TRBJ2-3, with D uncertain. Germline values: CDR1 LNHNV, CDR2 YYDKDF (reference sequence). The V end lost 3 bases, the J end lost 2 bases, and 12 bases lay between the germline ends. This CDR3 spans 15 amino acids. CDR3 residues: CATSRETLITDTQYF. The CDR3 nucleotides read TGTGCCACCAGCAGGGAGACTTTGATCACAGATACGCAGTATTTT.

This clone was detected once. The V and J genes are TRBV29-1 and TRBJ1-1; D is perhaps TRBD1 (6 bases). The CDR3 has 12 amino acids. V was clipped by 4 bases and J by 6 bases, with 12 bases between them. Germline lookup yields CDR1 SQVTM and CDR2 ANQGSEA. CDR3 region: CSVGGRNAEAFF. In DNA, the CDR3 is TGCAGCGTTGGGGGGCGAAACGCTGAAGCTTTCTTT.

The chain joins TRBV19 to TRBJ2-2, with D possibly being TRBD1 (5 bases). Germline V gives CDR1 LNHDA, CDR2 SQIVND (reference sequence). The CDR3 length is 14 residues. Trimming cost V 8 bases and J 0 bases, with 10 bases left between them. The CDR3 region is CASETETNTGELFF. For the CDR3, the DNA is TGTGCCAGTGAGACAGAAACGAACACCGGGGAGCTGTTTTTT.

This clone was observed a handful of times. The J gene is TRBJ2-6, the V gene TRBV4-2, with D uncertain. Germline V gene lookup returns CDR1 LGHNA and CDR2 YNFKEQ. V was cut by 6 bases and J by 4 bases, with 7 bases left in between. The length of the CDR3 is 13 residues. For the CDR3, the DNA is TGTGCCAGCAGGAGATCCGGGGCCAACGTCCTGACTTTC. This gives the protein CASRRSGANVLTF.

This chain joins TRBV9 and TRBJ2-5; D not resolved. Trimming left V 0 bases short and J 5 bases short, with 11 bases between. The CDR3 consists of 14 residues. Germline CDR1 is SGDLS and CDR2 is YYNGEE. This chain's CDR3 is CASSVGARIETQYF. The CDR3 DNA follows: TGTGCCAGCAGCGTAGGGGCCCGGATTGAGACCCAGTACTTC. Full variable domain (outside the CDR3, taken from reference TRBV9 and TRBJ2-5): DSGVTQTPKHLITATGQRVTLRCSPRSGDLSVYWYQQSLDQGLQFLIQYYNGEERAKGNILERFSAQQFPDLHSELNLSSLELGDSALYFCASSVGARIETQYFGPGTRLLVL.

This sequence joins TRBV29-1 and TRBJ1-2, with TRBD1 identical over 7 bases. J gave up 5 bases and V 6 bases, and 6 bases lay outside the gene matches. CDR1 and CDR2 (germline): SQVTM, ANQGSEA. CDR3 length: 12 residues. The CDR3 region has the DNA TGCAGCGTGGAAACAGGGGTTTATGGCTACACCTTC. Translated: CSVETGVYGYTF.

V usage is TRBV5-4 and J usage is TRBJ1-4; 9 bases match TRBD1. Germline V lookup: CDR1 SGHNT, CDR2 YYREEE (reference sequence). The trim removed 2 bases at V and 5 bases at J, leaving 7 bases unmatched. The CDR3 contains 16 residues. The CDR3 loop is CASSLQGAGVNEKLFF. The CDR3 nucleotides are TGTGCCAGCAGCTTACAGGGGGCGGGGGTGAATGAAAAACTGTTTTTT.

The chain has TRBV5-4 and TRBJ2-3; D unresolved. Trimming took 0 bases from V and 4 from J, leaving 6 bases between them. CDR3 length: 13 residues. CDR1 and CDR2 (germline): SGHNT, YYREEE (reference sequence). In DNA form, the CDR3 reads TGTGCCAGCAGCTTGGAACGGGCAGATACGCAGTATTTT. Translation gives CASSLERADTQYF.

The rearrangement uses TRBV6-6 and TRBJ2-1, with 12 bases fitting TRBD2. The CDR3 spans 15 residues. V lost 6 bases to trimming and J lost 6 bases; unmatched junction nucleotides: 6. Germline loops: CDR1 MNHNY, CDR2 SVGAGI (reference sequence). The CDR3 here is CASRTSGGSGNEQFF. The CDR3, as DNA: TGTGCCAGCAGAACTAGCGGGGGGTCAGGCAATGAGCAGTTCTTC.

CDR3 protein: CSVVASGGALEQFF. CDR3 coding DNA: TGCAGCGTCGTAGCTAGCGGGGGGGCCCTTGAGCAGTTCTTC. The chain combines TRBV29-1 with TRBJ2-1; 12 bases fit TRBD2. The CDR3 extends over 14 amino acids. Trimming took 6 bases from V and 9 from J; bases not matched to a gene: 9. CDR1 is SQVTM and CDR2 is ANQGSEA in the germline V gene.

J is TRBJ2-1 and V is TRBV9; 9 nucleotides line up with TRBD2. In germline, CDR1 is SGDLS, CDR2 YYNGEE. Losses at the gene ends were 2 bases for V and 4 bases for J; bases not matched to a gene: 4. The CDR3 consists of 15 residues. DNA of the CDR3: TGTGCCAGCAGCGTCAGACTAGCGGAGTACAATGAGCAGTTCTTC. Translation gives CASSVRLAEYNEQFF.

This rearrangement joins TRBV19 to TRBJ2-5; perhaps TRBD1 as D (8 bases). Trimming shortened V by 5 bases and J by 5 bases, and 15 bases separated the two germline ends. Germline lookup yields CDR1 LNHDA and CDR2 SQIVND (reference sequence). This CDR3 region has 14 residues. This CDR3 reads CASSLNRGGETQYF. CDR3 in DNA: TGTGCCAGTAGTTTAAACAGGGGGGGGGAGACCCAGTACTTC.

This clone was picked up one time. The rearrangement joins TRBV7-9 to TRBJ1-6, with 10 bases aligning to TRBD1. Germline lookup yields CDR1 SEHNR and CDR2 FQNEAQ (reference sequence). The CDR3 totals 14 residues. With V trimmed by 6 bases and J by 5 bases, 1 base remained unmatched. For the CDR3, the DNA is TGTGCCAGCAGAGGACAGGGGGATAATTCACCCCTCCACTTT. Residues: CASRGQGDNSPLHF.

To note about this clone: At one end, the junction sequence differs from germline, possibly due to a read error. V and J are TRBV7-9 and TRBJ2-1; 7 bases map to TRBD1. The CDR3 has 15 amino acids. Germline assignment: CDR1 SEHNR and CDR2 FQNEAQ (reference sequence). CDR3 coding DNA: TGTTCCAGCAGATCCACAGGGGTAGCCTACAATGAGCAGTTCTTC. Protein sequence: CSSRSTGVAYNEQFF.